The subject of this entry is one T cell receptor (beta chain). CD45RO-negative, CCR7-selected cells formed the naive CD8 fraction, which excluded terminally differentiated effector memory CD45RA+ cells. The sample is drawn from a study of shared clonotypes between healthy human individuals. The overall study: Plates per donor: three CD4 naive, three CD4 memory, two CD8 naive, one CD8 memory.

It was around 220 ng DNA, approximately 30,000 T cell genomes, that sorted-subset replicate PCRs used. TCRdb keeps only in-frame clones here, not all; method: immunoSEQ multiplex PCR. The table lists approximately 600,000 clones, approximately 96% of them singletons. Germline CDR1 LGHNA, CDR2 YNFKEQ. The CDR3 totals 15 residues. Losses at the gene ends were 7 bases for V and 8 bases for J; bases not matched to a gene: 12. V and J are TRBV4-2 and TRBJ1-4; 8 nucleotides align to TRBD1. Sequenced material: naive CD8+ T cells sorted from blood. The sequence was collected from a woman in her twenties or thirties in good health. The CDR3 DNA follows: TGTGCCAGCAACCCTGCGGGGCAGGGGGCAGAAAAACTGTTTTTT. It translates to CASNPAGQGAEKLFF.